This record looks at one TCR beta chain sequence and its context. Which antigen it targets is not known. Base-call qualities are not available, and no considerably larger clone is one nucleotide away. The entry originates in a study of blood T cells in healthy people across ages (dated by TCRdb to the mid-2010s). The study in broad terms: In model experiments, roughly one uniquely barcoded TCR beta cDNA molecule per two T cells was captured by template switching. To avoid experimental bias, donors of different ages were spread randomly across the sequencing lanes. Using the same blood draw, the study looked at two additional independent replicas of 1 million unique cDNA reads for two donors, one aged 18 to 30 and the other aged 80 or older. Donors were grouped into four age groups: young (average approximately 16 years), middle-aged (about 40), aged (around 56) and long-lived (less than 85). The study measured age-related changes in TCR beta repertoire diversity using deep sequencing normalized with unique cDNA molecular identifiers. What the study reported, not specific to this receptor: The long-lived group showed more naive CD4+ T cells, fewer expanded clones and increased TCR diversity than the aged group, suggesting age selection. As age increased, observed TCR beta diversity per million T cells dropped in a roughly linear way, and a significant reduction was already evident by age 40. Because profiling used bulk unsorted PBMCs, naive and antigen-experienced compartments could not be compared conclusively. Estimates of total diversity based on one million sequenced T cells were considered lower bounds and underestimates. There was a strong correlation between observed TCR beta diversity and the percentage of naive T cells measured by flow cytometry. Because donor CMV infection status was unknown, age-related changes in expanded clonotypes were potentially confounded.

The roughly 39 donors, aged about 6 to 100 years, were systemically healthy Caucasian individuals from Russia. Each donor gave 8 to 10 milliliters of peripheral blood, drawn into EDTA-treated Vacutainer tubes. PBMCs were isolated by Ficoll-Paque density-gradient centrifugation, with at least 6 million obtained per sample. Total RNA, at least 6 micrograms per sample, was extracted from PBMCs with Trizol reagent. Naive CD45RAhigh/CD27high T cell percentages were measured by flow cytometry on a PBMC aliquot from every donor. Preparation of the library involved 5' RACE. Sequencing relied on an Illumina HiSeq 2500. The second PCR ran for about 7 to 11 cycles and used a J-beta primer mix along with a sample-barcoded 5' primer. A unique molecular identifier was introduced onto each TCR beta cDNA molecule by a template-switch 5' adaptor carrying 12 random nucleotides. Each sample yielded at least 2.5 million CDR3-containing paired-end reads. All of the RNA was converted into first-strand cDNA using the Mint cDNA synthesis kit, with a TRBC-specific oligonucleotide serving as the primer. All cDNA was treated with uracil-DNA glycosylase and then went through a first 18-cycle PCR with the universal primers M1SS and BC2_uni_R. The authors' pipeline ran thus. For normalization, 1 million high-quality reads were randomly selected from each sample, with every read carrying a distinct molecular identifier. Reads with shared molecular identifiers were discarded instead of being binned into consensus sequences. MiTCR, run with a Q25 quality threshold and the strictest error-elimination algorithm, handled CDR3 identification, clonotype clustering and error correction. Lower-bound total TCR beta diversity was estimated with a nonparametric unseen species model using Euler transformation. TCRdb reran the public reads through fastp at Q25 and MiXCR, keeping productive beta chains. Identical CDR3 proteins give one entry, which carries the most common genes and DNA. These V and J calls rely on TCRdb rather than the paper's analysis. The sample includes about 1.6 million distinct CDR3 sequences, with about 31% observed a single time. The top ten hold 10% to 12% of the sample.

Sequenced input: blood. This TCR came from a woman aged 25-40 years in good health.

The CDR3 reads as follows: CASRSTGTSGYTF. The nucleotide sequence is TGTGCCAGCAGGAGCACAGGGACGAGTGGCTACACCTTC. In this chain, TRBV27 is recombined with TRBJ1-2; the best D guess is TRBD1, with 6 bases matching. Per the germline V gene (reference sequence), MNHEY is the CDR1 and SMNVEV is the CDR2. CDR3 length: 13 amino acids, cysteine to phenylalanine. CDR3 DNA is the only sequence kept; it has 39 bases, read in frame from the first base. V lost 6 bases and J lost 7 bases; the stretch between them is 15 bases long.